Presented here are 5 T cell receptor beta chains from one specimen sequenced in a study of cytomegalovirus exposure and HLA in healthy donors. PCR employed 60 Vbeta and 13 Jbeta primers. Sequenced by immunoSEQ multiplex PCR; TCRdb stores in-frame clones only, minus some. The profile shows 35,000 to 50,000 clones, roughly half of them singletons. Specimen: PBMCs. Receptor source: a man between 60 and 75 years old in good health and CMV-seronegative.

The rearrangement joins TRBV30 to TRBJ2-7; a possible D gene is TRBD2 (6 bases). CDR3 size: 14 residues. Trimming took off 1 base at V and 4 bases at J, with 14 bases between the two ends. Germline V gene data show CDR1 as GTSNPN and CDR2 as SVGIG (reference sequence). The CDR3: CAWSGRDGLYEQYF. CDR3 nucleotide sequence: TGTGCCTGGAGTGGAAGAGACGGACTATACGAGCAGTACTTC.

The CDR3 is CASSEGTTNYNEQFF. CDR3 bases: TGCGCCAGCAGTGAGGGGACTACGAACTACAATGAGCAGTTCTTC. The V and J genes are TRBV10-2 and TRBJ2-1, with 7 bases aligning to TRBD2. J was trimmed by 3 bases and V by 2 bases; bases with no gene match: 4. Germline assignment: CDR1 WSHSY and CDR2 SAAADI. The CDR3 sequence is 15 residues long.

The chain joins TRBV6-5 to TRBJ2-7, with TRBD2 as a possible D gene (5 bases). The germline CDR1 and CDR2 sequences are MNHEY and SVGAGI. The CDR3 length is 12 residues. Trimming cost V 10 bases and J 6 bases, with 16 bases left between them. CDR3 DNA sequence: TGTGCCACTCAGAAAGGAGGCAGCGAGCAGTACTTC. The encoded protein is CATQKGGSEQYF.

This clone turned up a few times. The chain joins TRBV7-8 to TRBJ1-1, with D uncertain. This CDR3 region has 13 residues. Looked up from germline, CDR1 is SGHVS and CDR2 is FQNEAQ. The V gene lost 5 bases and the J gene lost 6 bases, with 13 bases spanning the gap. The CDR3 is CASSPLLRAEAFF. The CDR3 nucleotides read TGTGCCAGCAGCCCCCTCCTTAGAGCTGAAGCTTTCTTT.

This clone has a single count. The chain recombines TRBV6-5 with TRBJ2-7; maybe TRBD2 (5 bases). V was cut by 6 bases and J by 0 bases, with 9 bases left in between. The length of the CDR3 is 13 residues. Germline V lookup: CDR1 MNHEY, CDR2 SVGAGI. The CDR3 loop reads CASRSRDSYEQYF. The CDR3 nucleotides are TGTGCCAGCAGGTCCCGGGACTCCTACGAGCAGTACTTC.